A selection of T cell receptor beta chains follows, all from one sample in a study of blood T cell repertoires in COVID-19. Method: immunoSEQ multiplex PCR; TCRdb's copy keeps in-frame clones and lacks some. Among 200,000 to 250,000 clones listed, 84% were seen once. The sequencing sample was made of PBMCs or T cells enriched from blood (not recorded which). These receptors came from a woman between 40 and 50 years old who had recovered from COVID-19. Each CDR3 is given with its conserved first and last residue. A D gene is named only where the DNA matches it firmly. Some rows mark clone size as missing; the rest say once, few, many or name a class of expanded clone.

d_call: NA
v_call: TRBV7-9
j_call: TRBJ2-2
cdr3_length: 16
clone_size: NA
cdr3_aa: CASSFNPDRRTGELFF
cdr3_nt: TGTGCCAGCAGCTTTAACCCCGACAGACGCACCGGGGAGCTGTTTTTT

d_call: NA
v_call: TRBV10-3
j_call: TRBJ1-2
cdr3_length: 13
clone_size: NA
cdr3_aa: CAITQGINYGYTF
cdr3_nt: TGTGCCATCACGCAGGGGATTAACTATGGCTACACCTTC

d_call: NA
v_call: TRBV4-2
j_call: TRBJ2-7
cdr3_length: 14
clone_size: NA
cdr3_aa: CASSQEHGYYEQYF
cdr3_nt: TGTGCCAGCAGCCAAGAGCACGGGTACTACGAGCAGTACTTC

d_call: NA
v_call: TRBV2
j_call: TRBJ2-2
cdr3_length: 15
clone_size: NA
cdr3_aa: CASKAKGTATGELFF
cdr3_nt: TGTGCCAGCAAAGCTAAAGGGACTGCAACCGGGGAGCTGTTTTTT

d_call: TRBD2
v_call: TRBV5-1
j_call: TRBJ2-5
cdr3_length: 14
clone_size: NA
cdr3_aa: CASSRSGRAETQYF
cdr3_nt: TGCGCCAGCAGCCGTAGCGGGAGGGCGGAGACCCAGTACTTC

d_call: NA
v_call: TRBV5-1
j_call: TRBJ1-1
cdr3_length: 13
clone_size: NA
cdr3_aa: CASSRDSNTEAFF
cdr3_nt: TGCGCCAGCAGCAGGGACTCGAACACTGAAGCTTTCTTT

d_call: NA
v_call: TRBV27
j_call: TRBJ1-1
cdr3_length: 13
clone_size: NA
cdr3_aa: CASSFRGATEAFF
cdr3_nt: TGTGCCAGCAGTTTCAGAGGAGCAACTGAAGCTTTCTTT

d_call: NA
v_call: TRBV30
j_call: TRBJ2-5
cdr3_length: 13
clone_size: NA
cdr3_aa: CAWSVQGLETQYF
cdr3_nt: TGTGCCTGGAGTGTACAGGGTTTGGAGACCCAGTACTTC

d_call: TRBD2
v_call: TRBV7-2
j_call: TRBJ2-5
cdr3_length: 19
clone_size: NA
cdr3_aa: CASSLGGTSGVKRTGTQYF
cdr3_nt: TGTGCCAGCAGCTTAGGTGGGACTAGCGGAGTCAAGAGAACCGGGACCCAGTACTTC

d_call: TRBD2
v_call: TRBV7-2
j_call: TRBJ2-1
cdr3_length: 15
clone_size: NA
cdr3_aa: CASSLAGGPGNEQFF
cdr3_nt: TGTGCCAGCAGCTTAGCGGGAGGGCCCGGCAATGAGCAGTTCTTC

d_call: NA
v_call: TRBV5-5
j_call: TRBJ1-3
cdr3_length: 15
clone_size: once
cdr3_aa: CASSYSPVSGNTIYF
cdr3_nt: TGTGCCAGCAGCTATTCCCCGGTCTCTGGAAACACCATATATTTT

d_call: TRBD2
v_call: TRBV5-5
j_call: TRBJ2-2
cdr3_length: 15
clone_size: NA
cdr3_aa: CASSYGGRPTGELFF
cdr3_nt: TGTGCCAGCAGCTATGGCGGGAGGCCGACCGGGGAGCTGTTTTTT

d_call: NA
v_call: TRBV7-8
j_call: TRBJ2-3
cdr3_length: 14
clone_size: NA
cdr3_aa: CASSLFPGTDTQYF
cdr3_nt: TGTGCCAGCAGCTTATTCCCGGGCACAGATACGCAGTATTTT

d_call: NA
v_call: TRBV19
j_call: TRBJ1-5
cdr3_length: 13
clone_size: NA
cdr3_aa: CASRRGSNQPQHF
cdr3_nt: TGTGCCAGTAGGCGGGGCAGCAACCAGCCCCAGCATTTT

d_call: NA
v_call: TRBV7-3
j_call: TRBJ1-5
cdr3_length: 13
clone_size: NA
cdr3_aa: CASSRGGNQPQHF
cdr3_nt: TGTGCCAGCAGTCGAGGGGGAAATCAGCCCCAGCATTTT

d_call: NA
v_call: TRBV6-6
j_call: TRBJ2-1
cdr3_length: 15
clone_size: many
cdr3_aa: CASSLADSSYNEQFF
cdr3_nt: TGTGCCAGCAGCTTAGCGGATAGCTCCTACAATGAGCAGTTCTTC

d_call: NA
v_call: TRBV12-3/TRBV12-4
j_call: TRBJ2-5
cdr3_length: 13
clone_size: NA
cdr3_aa: CASSLWQGETQYF
cdr3_nt: TGTGCCAGCAGTTTATGGCAGGGGGAGACCCAGTACTTC

d_call: TRBD1
v_call: TRBV6-6
j_call: TRBJ1-1
cdr3_length: 16
clone_size: NA
cdr3_aa: CASSPREGALYSLAFF
cdr3_nt: TGTGCCAGCAGTCCTCGGGAGGGGGCCCTGTATTCGTTGGCTTTCTTT

d_call: TRBD2
v_call: TRBV6-5
j_call: TRBJ2-2
cdr3_length: 14
clone_size: NA
cdr3_aa: CASNLAGPPGELFF
cdr3_nt: TGTGCCAGCAATCTAGCGGGGCCCCCCGGGGAGCTGTTTTTT

d_call: TRBD2
v_call: TRBV7-2
j_call: TRBJ2-3
cdr3_length: 13
clone_size: NA
cdr3_aa: CASSLTGGDTQYF
cdr3_nt: TGTGCCAGCAGCCTCACGGGGGGGGATACGCAGTATTTT

d_call: NA
v_call: TRBV28
j_call: TRBJ1-2
cdr3_length: 14
clone_size: NA
cdr3_aa: CASTTTVSVYGYTF
cdr3_nt: TGTGCCAGCACCACCACAGTGAGTGTTTATGGCTACACCTTC

d_call: TRBD1
v_call: TRBV19
j_call: TRBJ2-6
cdr3_length: 16
clone_size: NA
cdr3_aa: CASSPGQGPGANVLTF
cdr3_nt: TGTGCCAGTAGTCCGGGACAGGGACCTGGGGCCAACGTCCTGACTTTC

d_call: NA
v_call: TRBV28
j_call: TRBJ1-1
cdr3_length: 15
clone_size: NA
cdr3_aa: CASSPPRGHLSEAFF
cdr3_nt: TGTGCCAGCAGTCCCCCCCGAGGACACCTCTCTGAAGCTTTCTTT

d_call: NA
v_call: TRBV3-1/TRBV3-2
j_call: TRBJ2-1
cdr3_length: 15
clone_size: NA
cdr3_aa: CASSQRLESSYEQFF
cdr3_nt: TGTGCCAGCAGCCAGAGGCTGGAATCGTCTTATGAGCAGTTCTTC

d_call: TRBD1
v_call: TRBV29-1
j_call: TRBJ1-1
cdr3_length: 13
clone_size: once
cdr3_aa: CSVARDRGTEAFF
cdr3_nt: TGCAGCGTTGCCCGGGACAGGGGTACTGAAGCTTTCTTT

d_call: TRBD2
v_call: TRBV2
j_call: TRBJ2-1
cdr3_length: 19
clone_size: NA
cdr3_aa: CATKGEGTSGSSSYNEQFF
cdr3_nt: TGTGCCACCAAAGGGGAGGGGACTAGCGGGTCCAGCTCCTACAATGAGCAGTTCTTC

d_call: NA
v_call: TRBV9
j_call: TRBJ1-6
cdr3_length: 15
clone_size: NA
cdr3_aa: CASSPRDIAHSPLHF
cdr3_nt: TGTGCCAGCAGCCCCCGGGACATTGCTCATTCACCCCTCCACTTT

d_call: NA
v_call: TRBV29-1
j_call: TRBJ2-7
cdr3_length: 12
clone_size: NA
cdr3_aa: CSVLTTIREQYF
cdr3_nt: TGCAGCGTTCTAACGACTATCCGGGAGCAGTACTTC

d_call: TRBD1
v_call: TRBV24-1
j_call: TRBJ2-2
cdr3_length: 18
clone_size: NA
cdr3_aa: CATSDLQIRRGQTGELFF
cdr3_nt: TGTGCCACCAGTGATTTGCAAATTCGAAGGGGGCAAACCGGGGAGCTGTTTTTT

d_call: NA
v_call: TRBV19
j_call: TRBJ1-1
cdr3_length: 15
clone_size: few
cdr3_aa: CASSAGVPGNTEAFF
cdr3_nt: TGTGCCAGTAGTGCGGGGGTTCCAGGGAACACTGAAGCTTTCTTT

d_call: TRBD1
v_call: TRBV5-6
j_call: TRBJ1-4
cdr3_length: 15
clone_size: few
cdr3_aa: CASSLGQGGDEKLFF
cdr3_nt: TGTGCCAGCAGCTTGGGACAGGGCGGTGATGAAAAACTGTTTTTT

d_call: NA
v_call: TRBV21-1
j_call: TRBJ1-5
cdr3_length: 18
clone_size: NA
cdr3_aa: CASSKATGVIEGNQPQHF
cdr3_nt: TGTGCCAGCAGCAAAGCGACAGGGGTGATAGAAGGCAATCAGCCCCAGCATTTT

d_call: NA
v_call: TRBV11-2
j_call: TRBJ1-1
cdr3_length: 17
clone_size: NA
cdr3_aa: CASSLANVRSMNTEAFF
cdr3_nt: TGTGCCAGCAGCTTAGCAAATGTTCGGAGTATGAACACTGAAGCTTTCTTT

d_call: NA
v_call: TRBV19
j_call: TRBJ1-2
cdr3_length: 16
clone_size: once
cdr3_aa: CASSINLGNPLDGYTF
cdr3_nt: TGTGCCAGTAGTATTAACCTGGGCAATCCTTTGGATGGCTACACCTTC

d_call: TRBD1
v_call: TRBV11-2
j_call: TRBJ2-3
cdr3_length: 15
clone_size: NA
cdr3_aa: CASRLDRGDTDTQYF
cdr3_nt: TGTGCCAGCAGACTGGACAGGGGGGACACAGATACGCAGTATTTT

d_call: TRBD2
v_call: TRBV7-2
j_call: TRBJ2-7
cdr3_length: 13
clone_size: once
cdr3_aa: CASSPGLDYEQYF
cdr3_nt: TGTGCCAGCAGCCCGGGACTAGACTACGAGCAGTACTTC

d_call: TRBD2
v_call: TRBV5-4
j_call: TRBJ2-1
cdr3_length: 18
clone_size: NA
cdr3_aa: CASSTGYVTSGFYNEQFF
cdr3_nt: TGTGCCAGCAGCACTGGCTACGTGACTAGCGGGTTCTACAATGAGCAGTTCTTC

d_call: TRBD2
v_call: TRBV9
j_call: TRBJ2-2
cdr3_length: 16
clone_size: NA
cdr3_aa: CASSSSGTRNTGELFF
cdr3_nt: TGTGCCAGCAGCTCTTCCGGGACTAGAAACACCGGGGAGCTGTTTTTT

d_call: TRBD1
v_call: TRBV11-3
j_call: TRBJ2-1
cdr3_length: 16
clone_size: NA
cdr3_aa: CASSLAQGAGYHEQFF
cdr3_nt: TGTGCCAGCAGCTTAGCGCAGGGGGCGGGTTATCATGAGCAGTTCTTC

d_call: NA
v_call: TRBV27
j_call: TRBJ2-1
cdr3_length: 13
clone_size: NA
cdr3_aa: CASSLFLSNEQFF
cdr3_nt: TGTGCCAGCAGTTTATTCCTGTCTAATGAGCAGTTCTTC

d_call: TRBD2
v_call: TRBV16
j_call: TRBJ2-5
cdr3_length: 13
clone_size: NA
cdr3_aa: CASSQLSETSSYF
cdr3_nt: TGTGCCAGCAGCCAACTCTCCGAGACTAGCTCTTACTTC